This T cell receptor beta chain appears in the sequencing data of a study of blood T cell repertoires in COVID-19. Here immunoSEQ multiplex PCR was the method, and the copy in TCRdb shows in-frame clones only, minus some. The top ten clones hold over 1.5% of a sample with roughly 520,000 clones, roughly 90% of them seen once. This CDR3 is built from 15 residues. The germline V and J ends were trimmed by 6 bases and 2 bases, with 16 bases remaining between them. Germline V gene sequence: CDR1 LGHNA, CDR2 YSLEER. This clone is a singleton in its sample. The TCR was taken from a woman in her 40s who had recovered from COVID-19. Sequencing was carried out using PBMCs or T cells enriched from blood (not recorded which). The chain combines TRBV4-3 with TRBJ1-1; no firm D call. The chain's CDR3 is CASSTRRRGNTEAFF. CDR3 DNA: TGCGCCAGCAGTACACGACGGCGGGGAAACACTGAAGCTTTCTTT.